The 21 T cell receptor beta chains below all came from one sample that was sequenced in a study of control samples from healthy donors and cancer patients. Clones were read by immunoSEQ multiplex PCR, and TCRdb kept only the in-frame ones, dropping some. Found here are about 83,000 clones, about nine tenths of them singletons; the top ten hold around a sixth. The sample was blood. All receptors derive from a man aged 30 to 45 in good health.

The V gene is TRBV5-5, the J gene TRBJ2-3; 7 positions agree with TRBD2. Germline CDR1 SGHKS, CDR2 YYEKEE (reference sequence). V was clipped by 3 bases and J by 3 bases; unmatched bases: 7. This CDR3 comprises 15 residues. The CDR3 sequence: CASSSVQAGTDTQYF. The CDR3 coding sequence is TGTGCCAGCAGCTCGGTTCAAGCGGGGACAGATACGCAGTATTTT. Variable domain in full (rest from reference TRBV5-5 and TRBJ2-3): DAGVTQSPTHLIKTRGQQVTLRCSPISGHKSVSWYQQVLGQGPQFIFQYYEKEERGRGNFPDRFSARQFPNYSSELNVNALLLGDSALYLCASSSVQAGTDTQYFGPGTRLTVL.

V is TRBV7-8 and J is TRBJ2-4, with a tentative D call TRBD2 (5 bases). Germline CDR1 reads SGHVS; CDR2 reads FQNEAQ. With 5 bases removed from V and 3 bases from J, the gap between germline ends came to 11 bases. The CDR3 length is 14 residues. The CDR3 DNA sequence: TGTGCCAGCAGCGCTAGCTCGGGCAAAAACATTCAGTACTTC. Translating it yields CASSASSGKNIQYF.

The chain employs TRBV14 and TRBJ2-3; TRBD1 matches 10 bases. V shed 4 bases, J shed 0 bases, and the junction held 13 bases outside the gene matches. In germline, CDR1 is SGHDN, CDR2 FVKESK. The CDR3 contains 19 residues. The CDR3 sequence is CASSRLTGGRAFSTDTQYF. The CDR3 DNA follows: TGTGCCAGCAGCCGTCTGACAGGGGGCAGGGCGTTTAGCACAGATACGCAGTATTTT. The whole variable domain, remainder taken from reference TRBV14 and TRBJ2-3, is EAGVTQFPSHSVIEKGQTVTLRCDPISGHDNLYWYRRVMGKEIKFLLHFVKESKQDESGMPNNRFLAERTGGTYSTLKVQPAELEDSGVYFCASSRLTGGRAFSTDTQYFGPGTRLTVL.

This clone has only one observation. V usage is TRBV24-1 and J usage is TRBJ1-5; no definite D call. V gave up 3 bases and J gave up 6 bases, with 5 bases separating them. The length of the CDR3 is 12 residues. Germline V gene lookup returns CDR1 KGHDR and CDR2 SFDVKD. The CDR3 bases are TGTGCCACCAGTGATAAATCTCAGCCCCAGCATTTT. Translation gives CATSDKSQPQHF.

This clone was seen a single time. V and J are TRBV9 and TRBJ1-1, with a tentative D call TRBD1 (5 bases). Between the trimmed V and J ends, which lost 4 bases and 5 bases, there was a span of 12 bases. This CDR3 has 13 amino acids. The germline gives CDR1 SGDLS, CDR2 YYNGEE. The CDR3 spells CASSPGGRTEAFF. CDR3 nucleotide sequence: TGTGCCAGCAGCCCGGGGGGGAGGACTGAAGCTTTCTTT. Variable domain in full (rest from reference TRBV9 and TRBJ1-1): DSGVTQTPKHLITATGQRVTLRCSPRSGDLSVYWYQQSLDQGLQFLIQYYNGEERAKGNILERFSAQQFPDLHSELNLSSLELGDSALYFCASSPGGRTEAFFGQGTRLTVV.

J is TRBJ2-3 and V is TRBV12-3 or TRBV12-4, with D unclear. Deletions cut 6 bases from V and 6 bases from J, with 13 bases between. This CDR3 has 13 residues. CDR3 in DNA: TGTGCCAGCAGACCCGACGAGAGGGATACGCAGTATTTT. Its protein product is CASRPDERDTQYF.

The chain couples TRBV6-1 to TRBJ1-1, with TRBD1 matching 10 bases. This CDR3 spans 17 amino acids. The germline V gene has CDR1 MNHNS and CDR2 SASEGT. Unmatched junction bases numbered 6, after V lost 2 bases and J lost 0 bases. CDR3 DNA: TGTGCCAGCAGTGAACAACCCGGGACAGGGGTGAACACTGAAGCTTTCTTT. It is translated as CASSEQPGTGVNTEAFF.

V usage is TRBV19 and J usage is TRBJ1-5; 7 bases match TRBD1. This CDR3 has 15 amino acids. Germline trimming cut 4 bases from V and 0 bases from J; bases unmatched to any gene: 3. The germline CDR1 and CDR2 sequences are LNHDA and SQIVND (reference sequence). The CDR3 DNA reads as TGTGCCAGTAGTAGGACAGGAGATAGCAATCAGCCCCAGCATTTT. Translation gives CASSRTGDSNQPQHF.

This chain connects TRBV7-2 to TRBJ2-7, with D perhaps being TRBD1 or TRBD2 (5 bases each). This CDR3 contains 14 residues. Germline lookup yields CDR1 SGHTA and CDR2 FQGNSA. V lost 4 bases and J lost 2, with 12 bases in between. The DNA for the CDR3 is TGTGCCAGCAGCTCCCGGGACGGTCCCTACGAGCAGTACTTC. Its protein product is CASSSRDGPYEQYF.

The chain carries TRBV7-2 and TRBJ2-5; D might be TRBD2 (6 bases). The CDR3 extends over 17 amino acids. V was clipped by 1 base and J by 3 bases, with 18 bases between them. Germline loops: CDR1 SGHTA, CDR2 FQGNSA. The CDR3 is CASSLEDGVGEEETQYF. CDR3 DNA: TGTGCCAGCAGCTTAGAAGACGGGGTGGGGGAGGAAGAGACCCAGTACTTC.

The J gene is TRBJ1-5, the V gene TRBV12-3 or TRBV12-4; tentatively, D is TRBD1 (5 bases). The length of the CDR3 is 13 residues. Trimming removed 5 bases at V and 4 bases at J, with 9 bases between. CDR3 sequence (DNA): TGTGCCAGCAGTCCTACAGGAAATCAGCCCCAGCATTTT. Its protein is CASSPTGNQPQHF.

This clone was detected only once. The V and J genes are TRBV24-1 and TRBJ2-3; tentative D call: TRBD2 (6 bases). Germline V CDR1 and CDR2: KGHDR, SFDVKD. V was pared by 5 bases and J by 2 bases, with 25 bases between. The CDR3 runs to 19 residues. The CDR3 sequence: CATSARRGSSTRNTDTQYF. For the CDR3, the DNA is TGTGCCACCAGTGCTAGGCGGGGATCTAGCACGAGGAACACAGATACGCAGTATTTT.

This clone was recorded once. This chain's CDR3 is CASSFSNEQYF. Here the CDR3 DNA reads TGTGCCAGCAGTTTTTCGAACGAGCAGTACTTC. This chain links TRBV12-3 or TRBV12-4 with TRBJ2-7; D gene ambiguous. The V end lost 3 bases, the J end lost 5 bases, and 5 bases lay between the germline ends. This CDR3 contains 11 residues.

V is TRBV6-5 and J is TRBJ1-4; D is unclear. Germline CDR1 MNHEY, CDR2 SVGAGI. This CDR3 is built from 15 residues. The germline V and J ends were trimmed by 6 bases and 8 bases, with 19 bases remaining between them. The CDR3 reads CASSTGRGVTEKLFF. CDR3 DNA: TGTGCCAGCAGCACCGGTCGCGGGGTCACAGAAAAACTGTTTTTT.

J is TRBJ1-5 and V is TRBV7-2; D gene ambiguous. From germline, CDR1 is SGHTA and CDR2 FQGNSA. V dropped 6 bases and J dropped 2 bases, with 20 bases sitting between them. CDR3 length equals 17 residues. The CDR3 coding sequence is TGTGCCAGCAGTTCGTCAACCCGGGCCGCCGGCAATCAGCCCCAGCATTTT. It codes for CASSSSTRAAGNQPQHF.

The chain is built from TRBV7-2 and TRBJ2-7, with 11 bases identical to TRBD2. V trimming: 1 base; J trimming: 12 bases; junction bases outside the gene matches: 11. The CDR3 is 15 amino acids. Germline CDR1 SGHTA, CDR2 FQGNSA. The CDR3 DNA follows: TGTGCCAGCAGCTTAGGGGGACTAGCGGCTTTGTGGTGGTACTTC. Protein product: CASSLGGLAALWWYF.

The genes are TRBV19 and TRBJ1-5, with 8 bases matching TRBD1. The CDR3 covers 15 residues. Germline V gene sequence: CDR1 LNHDA, CDR2 SQIVND (reference sequence). Germline trimming cut 3 bases from V and 6 bases from J; bases unmatched to any gene: 7. CDR3 in amino acids: CASSMDRAGSQPQHF. The CDR3 DNA follows: TGTGCCAGTAGTATGGACAGGGCTGGAAGTCAGCCCCAGCATTTT. Full variable domain (rest looked up from reference TRBV19 and TRBJ1-5): DGGITQSPKYLFRKEGQNVTLSCEQNLNHDAMYWYRQDPGQGLRLIYYSQIVNDFQKGDIAEGYSVSREKKESFPLTVTSAQKNPTAFYLCASSMDRAGSQPQHFGDGTRLSIL.

The chain recombines TRBV27 with TRBJ2-7; TRBD2 aligns across 11 bases. The CDR3 covers 15 residues. Trimming cost V 2 bases and J 7 bases; bases outside gene matches: 7. The germline V gene encodes CDR1 MNHEY and CDR2 SMNVEV (reference sequence). The CDR3 coding sequence is TGTGCCAGCAGTTTAAAGACTAGCGGGATCGGTGAGCAGTACTTC. Translation gives CASSLKTSGIGEQYF.

The chain joins TRBV10-1 to TRBJ2-3, with D hard to call. V dropped 1 base and J dropped 2 bases, with 10 bases sitting between them. The length of the CDR3 is 15 residues. Germline CDR1 reads WNHNN; CDR2 reads SYGVQD (reference sequence). The CDR3 here is CASSEFSYYTDTQYF. The CDR3 DNA follows: TGCGCCAGCAGTGAGTTTAGCTACTACACAGATACGCAGTATTTT.

This chain uses TRBV2 with TRBJ2-1; D unresolved. CDR3 length: 14 amino acids. Trimming left V 3 bases short and J 2 bases short, with 8 bases between. Looked up from germline, CDR1 is SNHLY and CDR2 is FYNNEI. The CDR3 protein is CASSDHLTYNEQFF. The CDR3 DNA is TGTGCCAGCAGTGATCATCTTACCTACAATGAGCAGTTCTTC.

This clone was counted once. The gene calls are TRBV5-1 and TRBJ1-2; TRBD1 aligns across 7 bases. The CDR3 covers 14 residues. Germline CDR1 reads SGHRS; CDR2 reads YFSETQ. V was pared by 0 bases and J by 6 bases, with 5 bases of the junction left unmatched. The CDR3 DNA is TGCGCCAGCAGCTTGGGACAGGGCGACGATGGCTACACCTTC. It specifies CASSLGQGDDGYTF.